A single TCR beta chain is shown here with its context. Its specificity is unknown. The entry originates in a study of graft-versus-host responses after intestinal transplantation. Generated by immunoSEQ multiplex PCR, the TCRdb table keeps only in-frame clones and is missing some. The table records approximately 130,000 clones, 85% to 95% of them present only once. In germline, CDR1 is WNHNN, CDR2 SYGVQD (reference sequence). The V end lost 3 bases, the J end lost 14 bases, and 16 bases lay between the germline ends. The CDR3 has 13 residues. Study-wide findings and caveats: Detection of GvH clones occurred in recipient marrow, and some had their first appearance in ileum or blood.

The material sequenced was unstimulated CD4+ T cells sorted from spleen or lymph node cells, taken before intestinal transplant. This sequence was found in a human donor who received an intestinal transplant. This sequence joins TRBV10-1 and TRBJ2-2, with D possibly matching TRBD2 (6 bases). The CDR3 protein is CASSDLGLGGLFF. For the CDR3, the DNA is TGCGCCAGCAGTGACCTGGGACTCGGGGGACTGTTTTTT.